Each of the 8 T cell receptor beta chains below was sequenced from the same sample in a study of blood T cell repertoires in COVID-19. The table came from immunoSEQ multiplex PCR; TCRdb's copy has only in-frame clones and leaves some out. The sample records some 490,000 clones, approximately 90% being singletons. The sequencing input was PBMCs or T cells enriched from blood (not recorded which). All receptors come from a woman aged 60-70 years who had recovered from COVID-19.

V and J are TRBV11-3 and TRBJ1-4; TRBD1 is a possible D gene (5 bases). Per the germline V gene, CDR1 is SGHNT and CDR2 is YENEEA. There are 14 residues in the CDR3. The V end lost 3 bases, the J end lost 7 bases, and 12 bases lay between the germline ends. CDR3 loop: CASSFAGISEKLFF. The CDR3, as DNA: TGTGCCAGCAGCTTCGCAGGGATCAGTGAAAAACTGTTTTTT.

The J gene is TRBJ1-2, the V gene TRBV11-3; TRBD1 matches at 8 bases. V was pared by 5 bases and J by 4 bases, with 6 bases of the junction left unmatched. The CDR3 totals 14 residues. Germline assignment: CDR1 SGHNT and CDR2 YENEEA. The CDR3 coding sequence is TGTGCCAGCAGCCGACAGGGGAACCCCTATGGCTACACCTTC. This sequence encodes CASSRQGNPYGYTF.

This rearrangement joins TRBV5-1 to TRBJ1-4, with D unclear. Trimming removed 4 bases from V and 4 bases from J, with 17 bases in between. The CDR3 loop spans 16 amino acids. CDR1 SGHRS and CDR2 YFSETQ come from the germline V gene. This chain's CDR3 is CASSPEVAALNEKLFF. CDR3 DNA sequence: TGCGCCAGCAGCCCGGAGGTGGCAGCCCTTAATGAAAAACTGTTTTTT.

The chain combines TRBV10-1 with TRBJ1-3; D is uncertain. Trimming took 2 bases from V and 0 from J, leaving 8 bases between them. CDR3 length: 15 residues. The germline V gene has CDR1 WNHNN and CDR2 SYGVQD (reference sequence). The CDR3 DNA reads as TGCGCCAGCAGTGAGCCCGTCCTCTCTGGAAACACCATATATTTT. It codes for CASSEPVLSGNTIYF.

The chain uses TRBV2 and TRBJ1-5, with TRBD1 matching 9 bases. V trimming: 5 bases; J trimming: 4 bases; junction bases outside the gene matches: 6. This CDR3 has 15 residues. Germline V lookup: CDR1 SNHLY, CDR2 FYNNEI. CDR3 nucleotides: TGTGCCAGCAGTTTGGACAGGGGAGAAAATCAGCCCCAGCATTTT. It yields the protein CASSLDRGENQPQHF.

The chain combines TRBV19 with TRBJ1-1; a possible D gene is TRBD1 (5 bases). Germline-derived CDR1 and CDR2 are LNHDA and SQIVND (reference sequence). This CDR3 spans 12 amino acids. Between the trimmed V and J ends, which lost 2 bases and 5 bases, there was a span of 6 bases. This CDR3 reads CASSIRGTEAFF. As DNA, the CDR3 is TGTGCCAGTAGTATAAGGGGTACTGAAGCTTTCTTT. Combining the CDR3 with reference TRBV19 and TRBJ1-1 gives the whole variable domain DGGITQSPKYLFRKEGQNVTLSCEQNLNHDAMYWYRQDPGQGLRLIYYSQIVNDFQKGDIAEGYSVSREKKESFPLTVTSAQKNPTAFYLCASSIRGTEAFFGQGTRLTVV.

In nucleotides, the CDR3 is TGCGCCAGCAGCTATGACAGGGTCACCGGGGAGCTGTTTTTT. As protein: CASSYDRVTGELFF. V gene TRBV5-1 combines with J gene TRBJ2-2, with TRBD1 identical over 7 bases. Germline trimming cut 3 bases from V and 4 bases from J; bases unmatched to any gene: 3. CDR1 is SGHRS and CDR2 is YFSETQ in the germline V gene. The CDR3 extends over 14 amino acids. Drawing the rest from reference TRBV5-1 and TRBJ2-2, the complete variable domain is KAGVTQTPRYLIKTRGQQVTLSCSPISGHRSVSWYQQTPGQGLQFLFEYFSETQRNKGNFPGRFSGRQFSNSRSEMNVSTLELGDSALYLCASSYDRVTGELFFGEGSRLTVL.

CDR3 protein: CASRLAGGPNTGELFF. The CDR3 nucleotides read TGTGCCAGCAGACTAGCGGGGGGGCCGAACACCGGGGAGCTGTTTTTT. The rearrangement uses TRBV7-2 and TRBJ2-2; 13 bases are shared with TRBD2. Trimming at V came to 6 bases and at J to 0 bases, leaving 1 base not matched to a gene. This CDR3 region has 16 residues. Per germline, CDR1 SGHTA and CDR2 FQGNSA.